This TCR beta chain came from a study of blood T cell repertoires in COVID-19. Measured with immunoSEQ multiplex PCR; TCRdb has only the in-frame clones, and not every one. The table records around 230,000 clones, 84% of them present only once. V gave up 1 base and J gave up 6 bases; unmatched junction bases: 7. CDR1 and CDR2 (germline): SNHLY, FYNNEI. The CDR3 consists of 16 residues. This clonotype originated in a middle-aged man who had recovered from COVID-19. Sequencing was done on a sample of peripheral blood. The V gene is TRBV2, the J gene TRBJ2-3, with 10 bases aligning to TRBD2. The CDR3 DNA reads as TGTGCCAGCAGTGAAGGCCTAGCGGGAGTCTGGGATACGCAGTATTTT. This codes for CASSEGLAGVWDTQYF.